A selection of T cell receptor beta chains follows, all from one sample in a study of cytomegalovirus exposure and HLA in healthy donors. This table comes from immunoSEQ multiplex PCR, and its TCRdb copy is limited to in-frame clones, with some not included. In the table there are approximately 190,000 clones, around 64% of which are singletons. Sequences were obtained from PBMCs. The origin of the receptors is a man between 35 and 55 years old in good health and CMV-seropositive. The CDR3 runs from the conserved cysteine through the conserved F or W. A D gene is named only where the DNA matches it firmly. Clone sizes are given selectively: once, few, many, or a class where the clone is expanded.

CDR3 DNA	CDR3 protein	J gene	D gene	V gene	clone size
TGCGCCAGCAGCTTACAGGGTCCCGGGGAGCTGTTTTTT	CASSLQGPGELFF	TRBJ2-2	.	TRBV5-1	.
TGTGCCAGCAGCATGACTAGCGGGGGGTTAAATGAGCAGTTCTTC	CASSMTSGGLNEQFF	TRBJ2-1	TRBD2	TRBV9	.
TGTGCCAGCAGCGCGGGACAGGGGGGAACCGGGGAGCTGTTTTTT	CASSAGQGGTGELFF	TRBJ2-2	TRBD1	TRBV9	.
TGTGCCAGCAGTCCTACGGACAGGGCGGAGGGCTACACCTTC	CASSPTDRAEGYTF	TRBJ1-2	TRBD1	TRBV11-2	.
TGTGCCAGCAGCGACCGGGGTGGGGGCATTCCCCTCCACTTT	CASSDRGGGIPLHF	TRBJ1-6	.	TRBV7-8	.
TGCGCCAGCAGCCCCGCCAGGGACAGGGGATCCACAGATACGCAGTATTTT	CASSPARDRGSTDTQYF	TRBJ2-3	TRBD1	TRBV5-1	once
TGTGCCAGCAGTTTATATACCATAGGACAGGGAGGGATGAACACTGAAGCTTTCTTT	CASSLYTIGQGGMNTEAFF	TRBJ1-1	TRBD1	TRBV27	.
TGTGCCAGCAGCCCCGGAGGTTATGGCTACACCTTC	CASSPGGYGYTF	TRBJ1-2	.	TRBV11-2	.
TGTGCCAGCAGTATATGGGGAGGAGATGAAAAACTGTTTTTT	CASSIWGGDEKLFF	TRBJ1-4	.	TRBV25-1	once
TGTGCCAGCAGTTACTCTCGGACAGGGAATCGTGGCTACACCTTC	CASSYSRTGNRGYTF	TRBJ1-2	TRBD1	TRBV6-5	few
TGTGCCAGCAGCCTCCAGGGTTCCAAGGATCAGCCCCAGCATTTT	CASSLQGSKDQPQHF	TRBJ1-5	.	TRBV5-5	few
TGCCCCCCGCCCCAGGACAGTCTTGTTGAAGCTTTCTTT	CPPPQDSLVEAFF	TRBJ1-1	.	TRBV7-3	few